This T cell receptor beta chain was sequenced in a study of cytomegalovirus exposure and HLA in healthy donors (dated 2017 in TCRdb). Describing the broader study: In an earlier analysis of 587 of the donors, 276 Gb of sequence data and 95 million to 130 million unique TCR beta sequences from 150 million to 200 million T cells were reported. Among some 410 genotyped donors of the cohort, an average of about 240,000 unique TCR beta nucleotide sequences were sequenced per donor, approximately 20% of them non-productive. Every discovery cohort repertoire had been produced on one sequencing platform. Five DR-DQ haplotypes were handled as single units for association and clustering, since linkage in the cohort was strong. A later analysis re-analyzed previously published TCR beta repertoires from 550 to 700 donors and added high-resolution HLA genotyping to study TCR occurrence patterns. The study aimed to test whether signatures of past pathogen exposure could be identified by cataloging public T cell receptors. Genome-wide SNP genotypes for about three fifths of the roughly 700 donors were used in a later genetic analysis, which treated that subset as a discovery cohort. The number of donors typed differed by locus, with about 629-640 for A, B, C, DRB1 and DQB1, around 560 for DQA1, 600 to 610 for DPA1, and over 400 for DPB1. An earlier analysis of fewer than 750 of the donors used high-throughput TCR beta sequencing to judge whether each TCR beta V gene segment behaved as functional or pseudogenic. Donor age, sex, ethnicity and CMV serostatus were compiled together with the repertoire data. In addition to the first cohort of roughly 670 subjects, a separate validation cohort of about 120 different subjects was used. The study profiled the T cell repertoires of hundreds of subjects by immunosequencing and related them to cytomegalovirus serostatus. The study combined high-throughput TCR immunosequencing, statistical association of individual TCRs with disease status, and machine learning to predict cytomegalovirus infection status. HLA typing included class I and class II loci at four-digit resolution. An early release covering approximately 600 HLA-typed donors comprised roughly 300 gigabases of sequencing data and 65 million to 100 million unique TCR sequences. The later analysis used no new phenotypic data to find candidate immune exposures, relying instead on TCR beta sequences and their occurrence across donors. Of the 300 to 500 genotyped donors, 81% were placed in the genetic ancestry cluster associated with self-reported Caucasian donors. Beyond this particular receptor, the publication reports: Specific HLA alleles were associated with over 15,000 TCR beta sequences at a false discovery rate of 0.05 in a later analysis. Linkage disequilibrium might explain the correlated functional status among segregating V segments, but an unknown experimental factor could not be excluded. The cohort was sequenced for TCR beta chains only, and without alpha or paired-chain data the features that could be detected were limited. The classifier was reported to diagnose cytomegalovirus status with high specificity and sensitivity in both the original cohort and the validation cohort. When HLA alleles, especially DR and DQ, strongly co-occurred, TCR associations were difficult to assign to individual alleles. Because some donors lacked HLA typing at each locus, the association tests relied only on the typed subset. A further reported finding was that TCR beta sequences accurately predicted the HLA-A and HLA-B alleles for most subjects in the first cohort. In vitro tests confirmed that a few of the cytomegalovirus-associated TCR beta chains recognize cytomegalovirus antigens. Most CMV-associated TCR beta chains appeared to be HLA-restricted in a later analysis, and the HLA associations seemed to be driven largely by CMV exposure. V-gene and J-gene trimming of TCR beta chains was associated with a missense DCLRE1C variant in a later genetic analysis, and the association was replicated in an independent cohort. The sequencing pipeline was judged likely to have produced a cluster of highly shared sequence variants as a technical artifact. The only immune exposure information available for the cohort was CMV serostatus. In a later analysis, the rate of TCR association differed among HLA loci, with DRB1 alleles having the most associated TCRs and HLA-C alleles having the fewest. Compared with the roughly 700-donor mean, donors in an Asian-associated ancestry cluster had fewer N-insertions in productive TCRs, according to a later genetic analysis. According to the authors, the approach could potentially be generalized to other disease states and immunological phenotypes. The earlier analysis of a few hundred of the donors excluded 15 to 20 rarely observed V segments, including chromosome 9 orphons, because counts were too low. A later analysis reported that several top co-occurrence clusters appeared linked to parvovirus B19, influenza, CMV and Epstein-Barr virus. A later analysis found that HLA-associated TCR beta chains were more clonally expanded and had lower generation probabilities than equally common non-associated chains. The 87-base-pair reads could not distinguish some IMGT-functional V segments, including TRBV6-2 and TRBV6-3, so those segments were excluded. Across donors, most TCR sequences were observed very rarely, whereas some public TCRs were present in many individuals. Broadly in line with IMGT annotations, most TCR beta V segments showed up in productive rearrangements about 87% or about 30% of the time in an earlier analysis of 450 to 750 of the donors. The study gave a list of about 150 TCR beta chains associated with cytomegalovirus. Presence/absence analyses assumed roughly uniform sequencing depth across donors, an assumption that may not hold.

CDR3 length: 11 amino acids, cysteine to phenylalanine. Just the 33-base CDR3 DNA is kept, in frame starting at base 1. V is cut by 5 bases and J by 3 bases, and the space between the germline ends is 8 bases. CDR1 is given as DFQATT and CDR2 as SNEGSKA, both from the germline V gene (reference sequence). In total, about 650 healthy bone marrow donors made up the cohort. Cohort members were all nominally healthy when sampled, although unrecorded immune exposures were likely present. The donor tested CMV seropositive, placing the donor among the roughly 300 seropositive members of the cohort. A peripheral blood sample was collected from each donor, and TCR beta sequencing was performed on peripheral blood mononuclear cells. The Qiagen DNeasy Blood Extraction Kit was used to extract genomic DNA from the blood cell samples. Receptors were amplified or captured by the immunoSEQ multiplex PCR assay. A mixture of 60 forward primers for TCR Vbeta segments and 13 reverse primers for TCR Jbeta segments was used in the multiplex PCR. A multiplex PCR assay on genomic DNA amplified the CDR3 region of rearranged TCR beta genes. Amplified TCR beta libraries were sequenced as 87-base-pair reads on the Illumina HiSeq System. The published analysis was carried out like this. A later analysis tallied roughly 78 million unique TCR beta chains across the 666 repertoires, and 10 million to 11 million of those chains were shared by two or more donors. Raw reads were error-corrected and collapsed into unique sequences with a nearest-neighbor algorithm that merged closely related sequences to remove PCR and sequencing errors. To assign V, D and J gene segments, CDR3 sequences were aligned to IMGT reference sequences. For a sequence to be retained, a match of at least six nucleotides to both a V gene segment and a J gene segment was required. A rearrangement counted as productive if the CDR3 had no stop codons and remained in frame with V and J, and every other rearrangement counted as non-productive. CDR3 was defined by IMGT convention, running from the second conserved V-encoded cysteine to the conserved J-encoded phenylalanine. The earlier analysis of fewer than 700 of the donors excluded sequences that lacked an unambiguous match to a single V gene segment. In an earlier analysis of 587 of the donors, a V segment was called functional when productive rearrangements were above 56.7%, and segregating when the standard deviation between donors exceeded 5%. A statistical classification framework was built for diagnosing cytomegalovirus status from the catalog of TCR beta chain sequences. In a later analysis, TCR nucleotide sequences were compared against IMGT/GENE-DB human TR gene sequences so that V and J genes could be assigned. The TCRdist pipeline was used in a later analysis to assign CDR3 sequences and most-parsimonious VDJ recombination scenarios. A later analysis defined each TCR beta chain by its CDR3 amino acid sequence plus V-gene family, and excluded reads lacking a unique V-gene family. In a later analysis, several hundred highly shared, low-generation-probability nucleotide sequences were removed to address suspected cross-contamination and a sequencing artifact. A later analysis calculated a clonal expansion index for each public chain from normalized within-repertoire ranks of inferred template counts. Generation probabilities in a later analysis came from a VDJ recombination model fitted to out-of-frame rearrangements, and those results were checked against IGoR. In a later analysis, hypergeometric tests were used to score TCR-TCR, TCR-HLA and TCR-CMV co-occurrence, with a repertoire-size bias correction applied to TCR pairs. A later analysis estimated false discovery rates by permuting HLA or CMV assignments 20 times. In a later analysis, co-occurring TCRs were grouped with DBSCAN, and TCRdist sequence similarity was added when clustering was performed within HLA-allele-positive subsets. Co-occurrence clustering excluded repertoires with fewer than 30,000 or more than 120,000 public chains, plus five with anomalous nucleotide sharing. TCRdb holds this immuneACCESS table with in-frame rearrangements only. Some clones are missing; in checked studies, unresolved V genes explain under half, and the rest has no known cause. V, J and clone size were drawn from that table, and D and trimming were deduced from the DNA. Present in this sample are about 190,000 clones, almost 75% of which were seen just once. In total, the top ten clones hold 3.1% of the sample.

A remark on this clone: It lacks a known antigen. Within one base of it there is no much larger clone, and no base qualities were kept.

This sequence originates from a woman aged 25 to 39 in good health and CMV-seropositive. Recombination joined TRBV20-1 with TRBJ2-7, and TRBD1 may be the D gene, going by 6 matching bases. Material: PBMCs. This receptor has the CDR3 CSAGQFYEQYF. The bases read TGCAGTGCTGGACAGTTCTACGAGCAGTACTTC.